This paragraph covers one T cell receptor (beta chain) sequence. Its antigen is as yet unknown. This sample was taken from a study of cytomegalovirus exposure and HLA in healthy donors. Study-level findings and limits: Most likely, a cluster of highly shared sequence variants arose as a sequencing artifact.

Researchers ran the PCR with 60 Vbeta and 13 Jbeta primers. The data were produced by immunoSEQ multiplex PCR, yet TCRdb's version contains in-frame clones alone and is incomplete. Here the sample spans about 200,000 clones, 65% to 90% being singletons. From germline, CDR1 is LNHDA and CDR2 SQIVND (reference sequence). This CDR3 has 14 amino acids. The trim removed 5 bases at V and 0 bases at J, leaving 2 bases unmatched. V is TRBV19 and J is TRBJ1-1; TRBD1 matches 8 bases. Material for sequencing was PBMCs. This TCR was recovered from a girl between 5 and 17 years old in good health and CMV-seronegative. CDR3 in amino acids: CASSGTGVNTEAFF. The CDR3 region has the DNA TGTGCCAGTAGTGGGACAGGAGTGAACACTGAAGCTTTCTTT.